Reported below is one T cell receptor beta chain. Its specificity is not known. This record belongs to a study of cytomegalovirus exposure and HLA in healthy donors. 13 Jbeta primers and 60 Vbeta primers were used for the PCR. Only in-frame clones appear in the TCRdb table, and some are missing; sequencing was by immunoSEQ multiplex PCR. The sample includes approximately 150,000 clones, about four fifths of them seen just once. Study results and caveats: V- and J-gene trimming of TCR beta was linked (in a later analysis) to a missense DCLRE1C variant. Analyses of presence/absence relied on an assumption of roughly uniform sequencing depth across donors.

This CDR3 is built from 16 residues. Trimming cost V 0 bases and J 0 bases, with 6 bases left between them. Germline lookup yields CDR1 LGHNA and CDR2 YNFKEQ. The sequence was collected from a man between 25 and 39 years old in good health and CMV-seropositive. Source material: PBMCs. This chain links TRBV4-2 with TRBJ2-6; D ambiguous. The CDR3 region is CASSQDVYSGANVLTF. CDR3 nucleotide sequence: TGTGCCAGCAGCCAAGATGTGTACTCTGGGGCCAACGTCCTGACTTTC.